This T cell receptor beta chain was documented in a study of control samples from healthy donors and cancer patients. Clones were read by immunoSEQ multiplex PCR, and TCRdb kept only the in-frame ones, dropping some. The top ten hold approximately 2.8% of the sample, which has some 74,000 clones, around 93% seen once. The trim removed 4 bases at V and 4 bases at J, leaving 6 bases unmatched. CDR3 length equals 15 residues. CDR1 SGHRS and CDR2 YFSETQ come from the germline V gene. The chain links TRBV5-1 to TRBJ1-3; 9 bases map to TRBD1. The sequenced sample was blood. The clonotype originates from a woman younger than 45 in good health. CDR3 amino acids: CASSPGTGSGNTIYF. The CDR3 DNA reads TGCGCCAGCAGCCCGGGGACAGGGTCCGGAAACACCATATATTTT.